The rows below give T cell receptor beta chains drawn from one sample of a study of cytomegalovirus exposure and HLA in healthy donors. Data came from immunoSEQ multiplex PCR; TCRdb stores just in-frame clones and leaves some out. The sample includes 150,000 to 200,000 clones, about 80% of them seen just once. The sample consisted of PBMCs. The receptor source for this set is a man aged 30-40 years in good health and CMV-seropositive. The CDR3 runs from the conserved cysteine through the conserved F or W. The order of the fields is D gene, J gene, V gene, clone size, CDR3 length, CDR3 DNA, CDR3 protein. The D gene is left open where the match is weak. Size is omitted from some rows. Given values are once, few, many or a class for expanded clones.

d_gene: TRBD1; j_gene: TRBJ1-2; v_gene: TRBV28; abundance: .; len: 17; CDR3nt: TGTGCCAGCAGTTTAGGAGACAGGGTTCAGCCAAACTATGGCTACACCTTC; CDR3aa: CASSLGDRVQPNYGYTF
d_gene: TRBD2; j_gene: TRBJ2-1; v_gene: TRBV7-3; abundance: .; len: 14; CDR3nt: TGTGCCAGCGCAGGCGGGAGGGCCGATAATGAGCAGTTCTTC; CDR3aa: CASAGGRADNEQFF
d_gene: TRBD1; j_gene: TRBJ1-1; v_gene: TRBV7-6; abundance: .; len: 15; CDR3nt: TGTGCCAGCAGCTTAGCTGGACAGGGAGCCAGTGAGGCTTTCTTT; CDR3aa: CASSLAGQGASEAFF
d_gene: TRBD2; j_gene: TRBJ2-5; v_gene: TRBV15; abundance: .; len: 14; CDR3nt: TGTGCCACCAGCAGAGGTCTAGCGGAAGAGACCCAGTACTTC; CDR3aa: CATSRGLAEETQYF
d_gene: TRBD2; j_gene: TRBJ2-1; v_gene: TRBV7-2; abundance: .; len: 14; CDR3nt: TGTGCCAGCAGGCTAGCGGGGGGGCTGAATGAGCAGTTCTTC; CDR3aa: CASRLAGGLNEQFF
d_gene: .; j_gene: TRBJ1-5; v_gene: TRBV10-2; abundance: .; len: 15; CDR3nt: TGCGCCAGCAGTGCAGGGATTTATAGCAATCAGCCCCAGCATTTT; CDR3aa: CASSAGIYSNQPQHF
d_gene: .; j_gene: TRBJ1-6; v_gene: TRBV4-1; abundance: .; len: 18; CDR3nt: TGCGCCAGCAGCCAAGCCCTTGCCGGGGGGGGCAATAATTCACCCCTCCACTTT; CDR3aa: CASSQALAGGGNNSPLHF
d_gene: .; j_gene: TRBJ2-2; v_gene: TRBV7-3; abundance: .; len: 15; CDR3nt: TGTGCCAGCAGCACGGATCAGGGGTTCACCGGGGAGCTGTTTTTT; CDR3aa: CASSTDQGFTGELFF
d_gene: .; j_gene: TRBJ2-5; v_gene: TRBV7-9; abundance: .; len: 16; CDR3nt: TGTGCCAGCAGCCCTGTGGGCAGGGTGCTCCAAGAGACCCAGTACTTC; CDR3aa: CASSPVGRVLQETQYF
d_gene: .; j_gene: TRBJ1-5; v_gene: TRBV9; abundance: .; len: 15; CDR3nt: TGTGCCAGCAGCGCAACCCCAGGGAGCAATCAGCCCCAGCATTTT; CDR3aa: CASSATPGSNQPQHF
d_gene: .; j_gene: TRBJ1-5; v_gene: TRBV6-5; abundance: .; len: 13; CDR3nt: TGTGCCAGCAGGAGGACGGGGAATCAGCCCCAGCATTTT; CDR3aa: CASRRTGNQPQHF
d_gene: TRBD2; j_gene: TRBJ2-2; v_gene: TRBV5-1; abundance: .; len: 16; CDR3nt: TGCGCCAGCAGCCAGACTAGCGGGAGAGAATCCGGGGAGCTGTTTTTT; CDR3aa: CASSQTSGRESGELFF
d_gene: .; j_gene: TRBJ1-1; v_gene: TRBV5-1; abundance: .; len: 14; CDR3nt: TGCGCCAGCACCCTTAAAGGAGGTATCGCTGAAGCTTTCTTT; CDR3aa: CASTLKGGIAEAFF
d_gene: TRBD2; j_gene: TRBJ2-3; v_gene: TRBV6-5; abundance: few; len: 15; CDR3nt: TGTGCCAGCAGCAAAGGAGCGGGAGCAACAGATACGCAGTATTTT; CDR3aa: CASSKGAGATDTQYF
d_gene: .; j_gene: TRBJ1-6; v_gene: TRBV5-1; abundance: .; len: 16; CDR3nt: TGCGCCAGCAGCTTGGGAATGGCGGCGGCAAATTCACCCCTCCACTTT; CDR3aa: CASSLGMAAANSPLHF
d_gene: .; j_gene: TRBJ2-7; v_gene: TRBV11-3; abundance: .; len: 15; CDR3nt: TGTGCCAGCAGCCCTGGGCGGGTATCGGCATCCGAGCAGTACTTC; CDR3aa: CASSPGRVSASEQYF
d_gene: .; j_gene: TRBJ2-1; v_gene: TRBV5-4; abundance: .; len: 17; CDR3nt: TGTGCCAGCAGCTTGGGACCCCCGGGCAGGGGCCTCAATGAGCAGTTCTTC; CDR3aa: CASSLGPPGRGLNEQFF
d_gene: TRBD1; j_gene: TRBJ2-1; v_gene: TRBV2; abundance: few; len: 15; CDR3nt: TGTGCCAGCAGTGAAGCGCCGGGACAGGGGGATGAGCAGTTCTTC; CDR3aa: CASSEAPGQGDEQFF
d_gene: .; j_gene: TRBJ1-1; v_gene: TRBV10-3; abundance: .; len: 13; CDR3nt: TGTGCCATCAGGAGGGACTCGGCGCAAGAAGCTTTCTTT; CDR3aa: CAIRRDSAQEAFF
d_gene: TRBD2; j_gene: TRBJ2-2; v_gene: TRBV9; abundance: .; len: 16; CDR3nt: TGTGCCAGCAGCGTCCCGAGAGCGGGAGACACCGGGGAGCTGTTTTTT; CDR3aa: CASSVPRAGDTGELFF
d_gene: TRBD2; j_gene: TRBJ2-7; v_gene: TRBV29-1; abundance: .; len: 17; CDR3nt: TGCAGCGTTGGGGGCCCGGGAGCGGGGAGACACCCCTACGAGCAGTACTTC; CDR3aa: CSVGGPGAGRHPYEQYF
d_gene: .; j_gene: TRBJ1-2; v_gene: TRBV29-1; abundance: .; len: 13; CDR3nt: TGCAGCGTTGACCCCAGGGATCCTGGTGACTACACCTTC; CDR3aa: CSVDPRDPGDYTF
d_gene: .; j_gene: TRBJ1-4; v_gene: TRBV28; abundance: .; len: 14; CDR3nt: TGTGCCAGCAGGGTGACAGGAACTAATGAAAAACTGTTTTTT; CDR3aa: CASRVTGTNEKLFF
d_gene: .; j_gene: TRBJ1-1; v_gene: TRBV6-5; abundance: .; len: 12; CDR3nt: TGTGCCAGCAGTTACGCCAGGGGTGAAGCTTTCTTT; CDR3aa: CASSYARGEAFF
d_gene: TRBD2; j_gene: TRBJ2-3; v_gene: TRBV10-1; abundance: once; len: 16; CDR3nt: TGCGCCAGCAGTGAGAGAGCGGGGGGCCCCACAGATACGCAGTATTTT; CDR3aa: CASSERAGGPTDTQYF
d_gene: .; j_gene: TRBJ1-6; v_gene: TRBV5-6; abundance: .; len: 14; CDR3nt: TGTGCCAGCAGCTTGGGTCTCCATAATTCACCCCTCCACTTT; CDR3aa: CASSLGLHNSPLHF
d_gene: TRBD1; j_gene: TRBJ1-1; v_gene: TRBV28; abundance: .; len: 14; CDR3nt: TGTGCCAGCAGGATACAGGGGGGTGGCACTGAAGCTTTCTTT; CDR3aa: CASRIQGGGTEAFF
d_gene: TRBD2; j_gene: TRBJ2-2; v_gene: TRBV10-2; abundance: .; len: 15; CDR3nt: TGCGCCAGCAGTACCGGGACTACCATCACCGGGGAGCTGTTTTTT; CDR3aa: CASSTGTTITGELFF
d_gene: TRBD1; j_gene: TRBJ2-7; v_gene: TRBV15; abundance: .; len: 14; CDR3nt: TGTGCCACCAGCCCTCGGACAGGGCCCTCCGAGCAGTACTTC; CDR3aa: CATSPRTGPSEQYF
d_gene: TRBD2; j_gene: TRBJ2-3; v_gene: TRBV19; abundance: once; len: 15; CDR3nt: TGTGCCAGTAGTACTCTAGCGGGGAGCACAGATACGCAGTATTTT; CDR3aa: CASSTLAGSTDTQYF
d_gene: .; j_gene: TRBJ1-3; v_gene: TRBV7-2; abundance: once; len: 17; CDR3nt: TGTGCCAGCAGCTTAGCGGGCGGGGAGAGCTCTGGAAACACCATATATTTT; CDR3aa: CASSLAGGESSGNTIYF
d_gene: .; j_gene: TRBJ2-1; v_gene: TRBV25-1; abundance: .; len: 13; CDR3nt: TGTGCCAGCAGCAGGGCCCTCTACAATGAGCAGTTCTTC; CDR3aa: CASSRALYNEQFF
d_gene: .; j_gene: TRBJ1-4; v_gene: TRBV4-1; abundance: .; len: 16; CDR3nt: TGCGCCAGCAGCCAAGAGCCCCAGGGTTCGAGTGAAAAACTGTTTTTT; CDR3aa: CASSQEPQGSSEKLFF
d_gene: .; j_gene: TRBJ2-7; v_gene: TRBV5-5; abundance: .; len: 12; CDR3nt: TGTGCCAGCAGCCCCAGGGTCTACGAGCAGTACTTC; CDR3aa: CASSPRVYEQYF
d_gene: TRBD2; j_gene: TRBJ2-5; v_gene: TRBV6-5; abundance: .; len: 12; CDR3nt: TGTGCCAGCATGACGGGAGGAGAGACCCAGTACTTC; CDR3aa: CASMTGGETQYF
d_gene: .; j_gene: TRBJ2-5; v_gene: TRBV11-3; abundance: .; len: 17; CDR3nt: TGTGCCAGCAGCCGCCGTTCCGGGGGTCGGCACCAAGAGACCCAGTACTTC; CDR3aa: CASSRRSGGRHQETQYF
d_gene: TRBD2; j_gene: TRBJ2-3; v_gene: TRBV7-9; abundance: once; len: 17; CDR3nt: TGTGCCAGCAGCTTAGTTACCGGACTAGTTAGCACAGATACGCAGTATTTT; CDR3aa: CASSLVTGLVSTDTQYF
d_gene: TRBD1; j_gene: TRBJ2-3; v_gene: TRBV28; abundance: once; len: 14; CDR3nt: TGTGCCAGCAGCACGGACAGGGACACAGATACGCAGTATTTT; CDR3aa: CASSTDRDTDTQYF
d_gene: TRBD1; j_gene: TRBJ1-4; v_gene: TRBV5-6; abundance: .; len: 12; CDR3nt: TGTGCCAGCAGCTGGGACAGGGGGGAACTGTTTTTT; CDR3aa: CASSWDRGELFF
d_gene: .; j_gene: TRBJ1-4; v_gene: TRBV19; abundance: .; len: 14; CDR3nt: TGTGCCAGTAGTACCTCGTCCAGGTATGAAAAACTGTTTTTT; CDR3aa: CASSTSSRYEKLFF
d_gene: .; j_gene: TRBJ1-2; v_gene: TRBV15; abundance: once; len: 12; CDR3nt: TGTGCCACCTGCAGAGTTCGCGCGGGCTACACCTTC; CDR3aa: CATCRVRAGYTF
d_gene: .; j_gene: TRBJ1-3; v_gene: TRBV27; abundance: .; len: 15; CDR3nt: TGTGCCAGCAGTTTATCACAGGATGGGAGAAACACCATATATTTT; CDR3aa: CASSLSQDGRNTIYF
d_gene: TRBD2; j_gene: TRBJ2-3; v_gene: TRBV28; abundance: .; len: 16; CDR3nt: TGTGCCAGCCCCCCCCACGAAGGACTAGCAACAGATACGCAGTATTTT; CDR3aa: CASPPHEGLATDTQYF
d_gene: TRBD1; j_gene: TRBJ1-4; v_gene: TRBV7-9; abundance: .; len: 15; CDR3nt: TGTTCCAGCAGCTTCCCGGGACAGGGAGATGAAAAACTGTTTTTT; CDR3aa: CSSSFPGQGDEKLFF
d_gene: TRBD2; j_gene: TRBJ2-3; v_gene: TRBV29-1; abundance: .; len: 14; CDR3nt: TGCAGCGTTGAAGTGGTTGGTAGCGGGGGAAGGCAGTATTTT; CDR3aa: CSVEVVGSGGRQYF
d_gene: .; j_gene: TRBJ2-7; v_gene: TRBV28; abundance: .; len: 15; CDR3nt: TGTGCCAGCAGTTTATTCGGGGGACCGTCCTACGAGCAGTACTTC; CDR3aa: CASSLFGGPSYEQYF
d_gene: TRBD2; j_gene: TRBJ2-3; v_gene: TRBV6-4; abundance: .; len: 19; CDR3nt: TGTGCCAGCAGCGAGACCGGGACTAGCGGGACGTCTAGCACAGATACGCAGTATTTT; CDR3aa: CASSETGTSGTSSTDTQYF
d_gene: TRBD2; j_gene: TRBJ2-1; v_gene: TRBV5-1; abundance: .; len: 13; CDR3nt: TGCGCATCGGGGACTAGCGGCCACAATGAGCAGTTCTTC; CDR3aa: CASGTSGHNEQFF
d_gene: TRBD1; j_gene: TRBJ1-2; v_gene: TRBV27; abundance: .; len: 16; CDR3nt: TGTGCCAGCAGTTTAGGACAGGGGGCGCCCCAGGGAGGCTACACCTTC; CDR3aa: CASSLGQGAPQGGYTF
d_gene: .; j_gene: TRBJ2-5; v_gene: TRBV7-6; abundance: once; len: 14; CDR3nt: TGTGCCAGCAGCTTAAGGGACTCTCAGGGGACCCAGTACTTC; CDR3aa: CASSLRDSQGTQYF